This T cell receptor (beta chain) comes out of a study of cytomegalovirus exposure and HLA in healthy donors. Overall study context: A preliminary data release comprised tens of millions of unique TCRs obtained from HLA-typed donors.

It was with 60 Vbeta and 13 Jbeta primers that the PCR ran. Data came from immunoSEQ multiplex PCR; TCRdb stores just in-frame clones and leaves some out. The sample includes around 130,000 clones, approximately 85% of them seen just once. Sample: PBMCs. The sequence was obtained from a woman in her 30s in good health and CMV-seropositive.

CDR3 protein: CASSLVDPRETQYF. As DNA, the CDR3 is TGCGCCAGCAGCTTGGTCGACCCGAGGGAGACCCAGTACTTC. The chain is built from TRBV5-1 and TRBJ2-5; D remains unclear. V dropped 0 bases and J dropped 5 bases, with 11 bases sitting between them. The germline V gene encodes CDR1 SGHRS and CDR2 YFSETQ. The CDR3 spans 14 residues.